These 13 T cell receptor beta chains originate from one sample sequenced in a study of CD8 T cells in Susac syndrome. 0.5 to 1 ug RNA was reverse transcribed with random hexamers. TCRdb reprocessed the immunoSEQ multiplex PCR reads via MiXCR and lists one record per CDR3 protein. Of over 130,000 distinct CDR3 sequences listed, approximately 95% are singletons. Source material: CD4+ T cells from PBMCs. These receptors were collected from a human donor with multiple sclerosis.

This sequence joins TRBV5-4 and TRBJ2-7; 8 bases agree with TRBD1. The V and J ends lost 2 bases and 2 bases, in that order; junction bases with no gene match: 9. The CDR3 is made up of 16 amino acids. Germline CDR1 SGHNT, CDR2 YYREEE (reference sequence). The CDR3 DNA is TGTGCCAGCAGCTTAGGTCGGGACAGGATGGCCTACGAGCAGTACTTC. Amino acid sequence: CASSLGRDRMAYEQYF.

The chain combines TRBV7-9 with TRBJ1-2; a possible D gene is TRBD1 (5 bases). This CDR3 contains 15 residues. In germline, CDR1 is SEHNR, CDR2 FQNEAQ (reference sequence). V lost 5 bases to trimming and J lost 8 bases, with 21 bases between them. In DNA form, the CDR3 reads TGTGCCAGCAGCCACGAACAGGCCGGGATAGGCGGCTACACCTTC. Residues: CASSHEQAGIGGYTF.

Only a few counts were recorded for this clonotype. The genes are TRBV7-2 and TRBJ2-1; the match to TRBD1 covers 10 bases. The ends lost 5 bases at V and 3 bases at J; junction bases unmatched: 4. This CDR3 contains 15 residues. The V gene's germline CDR1 is SGHTA and CDR2 FQGNSA. CDR3 nucleotides: TGTGCCAGCAGCAAGGACAGGGGGGGCTACAATGAGCAGTTCTTC. This translates into CASSKDRGGYNEQFF.

This clonotype occurred once. The J gene is TRBJ1-5, the V gene TRBV27, with a tentative D call TRBD1 (5 bases). CDR1 MNHEY and CDR2 SMNVEV come from the germline V gene (reference sequence). The ends were cut back, 5 bases at V and 8 bases at J, with 10 bases in the middle. The CDR3 length is 12 residues. The CDR3 loop reads CASSQRDEPQHF. Here the CDR3 DNA reads TGTGCCAGCAGTCAACGGGACGAGCCCCAGCATTTT.

The CDR3: CASSSAISYNEQFF. The CDR3 nucleotides are TGCGCCAGCAGTTCAGCCATCTCCTACAATGAGCAGTTCTTC. The chain links TRBV23-1 to TRBJ2-1; no firm D call. TRBV23-1 belongs to the ORF category, with a function that is uncertain. This CDR3 contains 14 residues. Trimming took off 5 bases at V and 0 bases at J, with 8 bases between the two ends.

The CDR3 region has the DNA TGTGCCATCAGTGAGTCGGGAGGGAACACTGAAGCTTTCTTT. This encodes CAISESGGNTEAFF. J is TRBJ1-1 and V is TRBV10-3; no clear D gene. V was clipped by 0 bases and J by 1 base, with 6 bases between them. This CDR3 comprises 14 residues. Germline V gene data show CDR1 as ENHRY and CDR2 as SYGVKD.

The rearrangement links TRBV6-4 to TRBJ2-3; 7 bases align to TRBD1. V was pared by 4 bases and J by 3 bases, with 4 bases of the junction left unmatched. This CDR3 has 14 residues. Germline CDR1 is MRHNA and CDR2 is SNTAGT. CDR3 region: CASSVMTGTDTQYF. The DNA for the CDR3 is TGTGCCAGCAGTGTGATGACAGGGACAGATACGCAGTATTTT.

V is TRBV3-1 and J is TRBJ1-2; possibly TRBD1 for D (6 bases). V gave up 1 base and J gave up 0 bases, with 9 bases separating them. This CDR3 region has 15 residues. CDR1 and CDR2 from the germline V gene are LGHDT and YNNKEL (reference sequence). The CDR3 is CASSQVGDTNYGYTF. The CDR3 coding sequence is TGTGCCAGCAGCCAAGTGGGGGACACTAACTATGGCTACACCTTC.

The chain uses TRBV12-3 or TRBV12-4 and TRBJ2-3; TRBD2 matches 9 bases. V was clipped by 6 bases and J by 5 bases; unmatched bases: 9. This CDR3 is 15 amino acids long. CDR3 residues: CASRRRGGQGDTQYF. The CDR3 nucleotides are TGTGCCAGCAGGAGGCGGGGGGGCCAAGGAGATACGCAGTATTTT.

The chain employs TRBV20-1 and TRBJ1-5, with D unresolved. Trimming shortened V by 0 bases and J by 5 bases, and 11 bases separated the two germline ends. The CDR3 loop spans 14 amino acids. Germline V CDR1 and CDR2: DFQATT, SNEGSKA (reference sequence). CDR3 loop: CSARDVRTHQPQHF. The CDR3 DNA is TGCAGTGCTAGAGATGTCAGGACCCATCAGCCCCAGCATTTT.

The rearrangement links TRBV2 to TRBJ1-1, with 9 bases that match TRBD1. Germline values: CDR1 SNHLY, CDR2 FYNNEI. Trimming at V came to 4 bases and at J to 4 bases, leaving 7 bases not matched to a gene. The CDR3 has 15 amino acids. The chain's CDR3 is CASSGDRVGSTEAFF. DNA of the CDR3: TGTGCCAGCAGTGGGGACAGGGTGGGGTCCACTGAAGCTTTCTTT. Variable domain in full (rest from reference TRBV2 and TRBJ1-1): EPEVTQTPSHQVTQMGQEVILRCVPISNHLYFYWYRQILGQKVEFLVSFYNNEISEKSEIFDDQFSVERPDGSNFTLKIRSTKLEDSAMYFCASSGDRVGSTEAFFGQGTRLTVV.

V gene TRBV28 combines with J gene TRBJ1-1; 9 bases line up with TRBD1. The V gene's germline CDR1 is MDHEN and CDR2 SYDVKM. The CDR3 has 15 amino acids. The V and J ends lost 6 bases and 5 bases, in that order; junction bases with no gene match: 10. The DNA for the CDR3 is TGTGCCAGCAGCCCTACTACAGGGGGCACTACTGAAGCTTTCTTT. Protein product: CASSPTTGGTTEAFF.

The chain links TRBV7-2 to TRBJ1-2, with TRBD1 identical over 8 bases. The V segment lost 4 bases and the J segment 4 bases; nucleotides outside the gene matches: 2. Per germline, CDR1 SGHTA and CDR2 FQGNSA. This CDR3 has 13 amino acids. CDR3 in amino acids: CASSSDRAYGYTF. In DNA, the CDR3 is TGTGCCAGCAGCTCGGACAGGGCCTATGGCTACACCTTC.